This passage covers 15 T cell receptor beta chains from one sample sequenced in a study of patients and donors after allogeneic stem cell transplantation. MiXCR, run by TCRdb on the RT-PCR reads, gives a single entry per CDR3 protein. The sample lists roughly 230,000 distinct CDR3 sequences, less than 15% occurring once. Material: blood, either unsorted or a sorted T cell fraction (not recorded which). These receptors all stem from a human donor who was either an allogeneic HSCT recipient or a stem cell or donor lymphocyte infusion donor (not recorded which). It is not recorded whose cells these are; they may come from a transplant donor.

The V call is TRBV20-1, the J call TRBJ2-3; 8 nucleotides line up with TRBD2. The V gene's germline CDR1 is DFQATT and CDR2 SNEGSKA (reference sequence). The J segment lost 0 bases and the V segment lost 7 bases, leaving 6 bases of the junction unmatched. The CDR3 has 14 amino acids. The CDR3 DNA sequence: TGCAGTGTCAGAACGGGAGGGAGCACAGATACGCAGTATTTT. This encodes CSVRTGGSTDTQYF.

This clonotype has at least ten counts. The chain is built from TRBV5-1 and TRBJ1-2, with 9 bases identical to TRBD1. The CDR3 is 15 amino acids. CDR1 SGHRS and CDR2 YFSETQ come from the germline V gene. The ends lost 4 bases at V and 7 bases at J; junction bases unmatched: 11. This CDR3 is CASSEQPRQGGGYTF. In DNA, the CDR3 is TGCGCCAGCAGCGAACAGCCGCGACAGGGGGGTGGCTACACCTTC. The full variable domain, completed using reference TRBV5-1 and TRBJ1-2, is KAGVTQTPRYLIKTRGQQVTLSCSPISGHRSVSWYQQTPGQGLQFLFEYFSETQRNKGNFPGRFSGRQFSNSRSEMNVSTLELGDSALYLCASSEQPRQGGGYTFGSGTRLTVV.

The chain is built from TRBV4-1 and TRBJ1-2; TRBD1 aligns across 8 bases. The CDR3 has 15 amino acids. J was trimmed by 5 bases and V by 3 bases; bases with no gene match: 8. Germline assignment: CDR1 MGHRA and CDR2 YSYEKL. CDR3 in DNA: TGCGCCAGCAGCCAGGGCCCGGGACAGGCATATGGCTACACCTTC. Translating it yields CASSQGPGQAYGYTF.

The chain combines TRBV5-4 with TRBJ1-1; 9 positions agree with TRBD1. The CDR3 totals 16 residues. Germline loops: CDR1 SGHNT, CDR2 YYREEE (reference sequence). The V gene end was trimmed by 4 bases and the J gene end by 8 bases; junction bases not matched to a gene: 15. The CDR3 bases are TGTGCCAGCAGCATCAATCCCCGAGACAGGGGGAAAGAAGCTTTCTTT. The encoded protein is CASSINPRDRGKEAFF.

The gene calls are TRBV7-9 and TRBJ2-7, with D hard to call. Germline CDR1 is SEHNR and CDR2 is FQNEAQ (reference sequence). CDR3 length: 14 residues. V lost 4 bases to trimming and J lost 6 bases, with 16 bases between them. The CDR3, as DNA: TGTGCCAGCAGCTCCCCAGGCGCCGCCGGCGAGCAGTACTTC. Translated: CASSSPGAAGEQYF.

This clonotype was seen a handful of times. This chain links TRBV20-1 with TRBJ2-3; no clear D gene. V was clipped by 0 bases and J by 1 base, with 11 bases between them. Germline V CDR1 and CDR2: DFQATT, SNEGSKA (reference sequence). This CDR3 has 15 amino acids. CDR3 in amino acids: CSARDFKRGTDTQYF. For the CDR3, the DNA is TGCAGTGCTAGAGACTTCAAACGGGGCACAGATACGCAGTATTTT.

The table lists this clonotype with many counts. The J gene is TRBJ1-3, the V gene TRBV6-1, with 9 bases aligning to TRBD1. This CDR3 is 17 amino acids long. Germline loops: CDR1 MNHNS, CDR2 SASEGT. V gave up 6 bases and J gave up 3 bases; unmatched junction bases: 12. The CDR3 sequence: CASSRRVVTGGGNTIYF. The CDR3 bases are TGTGCCAGCAGCCGACGGGTCGTGACAGGGGGTGGAAACACCATATATTTT.

In this sample, this clonotype turned up a few times. The V call is TRBV20-1, the J call TRBJ2-5; TRBD2 might be the D (6 bases). V shed 3 bases and J shed 5 bases, with 25 bases lying between them. This CDR3 is built from 17 residues. CDR1 is DFQATT, CDR2 SNEGSKA, per germline (reference sequence). CDR3 sequence (DNA): TGCAGTGCTAGGGGACCGGGAGCGGGCCCACAAGGCGAGACCCAGTACTTC. It translates to CSARGPGAGPQGETQYF.

The chain links TRBV9 to TRBJ2-3; D gene ambiguous. Germline CDR1 SGDLS, CDR2 YYNGEE. Trimming left V 0 bases short and J 1 base short, with 9 bases between. CDR3 size: 15 residues. CDR3 loop: CASSVEVRGTDTQYF. DNA of the CDR3: TGTGCCAGCAGCGTAGAGGTTAGAGGCACAGATACGCAGTATTTT.

The chain joins TRBV7-3 to TRBJ2-5, with unresolved D. The CDR3 covers 13 residues. V lost 5 bases and J lost 4, with 11 bases in between. From germline, CDR1 is SGHTA and CDR2 FQGTGA. The CDR3 nucleotides read TGTGCCAGCAGCCGTGGAGAGCTAGAGACCCAGTACTTC. It encodes CASSRGELETQYF.

This clonotype was seen only a few times. V usage is TRBV14 and J usage is TRBJ2-7; 7 bases line up with TRBD1. The CDR3 is made up of 15 amino acids. The V segment lost 1 base and the J segment 3 bases; nucleotides outside the gene matches: 6. CDR1 SGHDN and CDR2 FVKESK come from the germline V gene. In DNA form, the CDR3 reads TGTGCCAGCAGCCAAGGACAGGGAGCCATCTACGAGCAGTACTTC. Translation: CASSQGQGAIYEQYF. Using reference TRBV14 and TRBJ2-7 for the parts outside the CDR3, the full variable domain is EAGVTQFPSHSVIEKGQTVTLRCDPISGHDNLYWYRRVMGKEIKFLLHFVKESKQDESGMPNNRFLAERTGGTYSTLKVQPAELEDSGVYFCASSQGQGAIYEQYFGPGTRLTVT.

This clonotype was seen many times. The chain employs TRBV4-1 and TRBJ2-7; the match to TRBD1 covers 7 bases. V was pared by 1 base and J by 1 base, with 10 bases of the junction left unmatched. This CDR3 is built from 17 residues. Germline V gene data show CDR1 as MGHRA and CDR2 as YSYEKL. CDR3: CASSQVRGSGGSYEQYF. In nucleotides, the CDR3 is TGCGCCAGCAGCCAAGTCCGTGGGTCAGGGGGATCCTACGAGCAGTACTTC.

CDR3 sequence: CASSPAGQGPAYGYTF. As DNA, the CDR3 is TGTGCCAGCTCACCAGCGGGACAGGGGCCGGCCTATGGCTACACCTTC. This chain joins TRBV18 and TRBJ1-2; TRBD1 aligns across 10 bases. CDR3 size: 16 residues. The junction had 7 bases not matched to a gene; V was cut back by 2 bases and J by 4 bases. The germline gives CDR1 KGHSH, CDR2 LQKENI.

Ten or more counts support this clonotype. The chain combines TRBV27 with TRBJ1-5, with 7 positions matching TRBD1. The CDR3 runs 15 residues. Germline lookup yields CDR1 MNHEY and CDR2 SMNVEV (reference sequence). V shed 2 bases and J 5 bases; nucleotides not matched to a gene: 6. The chain's CDR3 is CASSLRQGTYQPQHF. Here the CDR3 DNA reads TGTGCCAGCAGTTTAAGACAGGGTACCTATCAGCCCCAGCATTTT.

This clonotype was counted at least ten times. The rearrangement uses TRBV7-2 and TRBJ2-7; D remains ambiguous. The CDR3 totals 14 residues. The V gene lost 3 bases and the J gene lost 0 bases, with 9 bases spanning the gap. Germline-derived CDR1 and CDR2 are SGHTA and FQGNSA. The CDR3: CASSFVAHSYEQYF. The DNA for the CDR3 is TGTGCCAGCAGCTTCGTGGCCCACTCCTACGAGCAGTACTTC.